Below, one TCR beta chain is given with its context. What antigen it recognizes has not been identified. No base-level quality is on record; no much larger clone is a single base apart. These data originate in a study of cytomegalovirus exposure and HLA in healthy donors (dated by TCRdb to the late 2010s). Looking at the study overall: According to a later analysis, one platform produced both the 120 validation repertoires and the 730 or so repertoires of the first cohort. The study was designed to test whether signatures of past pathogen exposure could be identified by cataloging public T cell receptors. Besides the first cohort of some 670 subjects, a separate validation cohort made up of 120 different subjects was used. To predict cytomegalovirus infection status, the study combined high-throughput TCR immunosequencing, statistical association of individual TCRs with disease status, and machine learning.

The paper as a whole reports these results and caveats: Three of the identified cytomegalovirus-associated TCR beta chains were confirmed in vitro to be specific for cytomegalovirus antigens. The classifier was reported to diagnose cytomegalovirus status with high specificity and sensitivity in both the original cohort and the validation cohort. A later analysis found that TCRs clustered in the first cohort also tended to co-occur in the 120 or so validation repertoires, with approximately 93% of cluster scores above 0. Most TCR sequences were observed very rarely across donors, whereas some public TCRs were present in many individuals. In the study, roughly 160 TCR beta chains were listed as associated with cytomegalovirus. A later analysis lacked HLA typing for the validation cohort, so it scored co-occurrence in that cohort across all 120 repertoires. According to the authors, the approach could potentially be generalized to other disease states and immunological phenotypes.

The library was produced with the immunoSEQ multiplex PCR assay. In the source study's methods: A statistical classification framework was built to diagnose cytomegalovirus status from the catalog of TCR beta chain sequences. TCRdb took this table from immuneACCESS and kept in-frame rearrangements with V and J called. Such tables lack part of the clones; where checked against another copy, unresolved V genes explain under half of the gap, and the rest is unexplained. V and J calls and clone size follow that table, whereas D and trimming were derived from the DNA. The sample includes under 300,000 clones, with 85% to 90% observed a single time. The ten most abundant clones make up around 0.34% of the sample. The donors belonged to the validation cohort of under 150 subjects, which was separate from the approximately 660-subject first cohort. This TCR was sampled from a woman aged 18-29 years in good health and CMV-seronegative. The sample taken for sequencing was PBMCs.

The DNA reads TGTGCCAGCAGCCTGGGACAGGGGGGAGTTTACGGGGAGCTGTTTTTT. This codes for CASSLGQGGVYGELFF. Here the chain combines TRBV5-6 and TRBJ2-2; 11 central bases correspond to TRBD1. From the cysteine up to the phenylalanine, the CDR3 has a length of 16 residues. Only the CDR3 DNA is retained, 48 bases long and in frame from the first base. For this chain, trimming is 4 bases at the V end and 7 bases at the J end, and the number of junction bases without a gene match is 9. Via the germline V gene, CDR1 is SGHDT and CDR2 YYEEEE.